This TCR beta chain derives from a study of radiotherapy plus CTLA-4 blockade in lung cancer. Study information: Objective responses were seen in around 19% of patients, disease control in approximately 30%. Study-level points and caveats: TCR clones from tumors expanded in blood after radiotherapy plus ipilimumab.

This clone was seen more than once but under ten times. Its target is unknown. In chemo-refractory metastatic non-small-cell lung cancer, patients got ipilimumab CTLA-4 blockade together with focal radiation. The repertoire was sequenced with immunoSEQ multiplex PCR; TCRdb's copy has only in-frame clones and lacks some. The data show 28,000 or so clones, with 70% to 80% seen just once and 7.5% to 8% held by the top ten. Germline values: CDR1 SEHNR, CDR2 FQNEAQ (reference sequence). The length of the CDR3 is 15 residues. Trimming left V 5 bases short and J 5 bases short, with 16 bases between. This sequence originates from a human donor with non-small cell lung cancer who had stable disease on radiotherapy plus ipilimumab. The chain recombines TRBV7-9 with TRBJ1-5; D unclear. Sequences were derived from peripheral blood, sampled from a patient treated with radiotherapy plus ipilimumab. CDR3 sequence reads: CASSAPGDPHQPQHF. The CDR3 nucleotides read TGTGCCAGCAGCGCTCCCGGAGACCCCCATCAGCCCCAGCATTTT.